This T cell receptor (beta chain) was sequenced in a study of T cells in Graves' hyperthyroidism and ophthalmopathy. Comment on this clonotype: The antigen remains unidentified.

Amplified regions were TCR beta CDR3 sequences from RNA transcripts. In the first-round RT-PCR of the TCR CDR3, the HTBI primer set was used. TCRdb re-called the multiplex PCR reads through MiXCR, storing one row per CDR3 protein. The sample comprises roughly 740,000 distinct CDR3 sequences, about 15% of which are singletons, and approximately 8% rests with the top ten. Study-level results: Also found in blood were most expanded thyroid clonotypes above 0.001.

CDR1 and CDR2 from the germline V gene are MGHRA and YSYEKL. CDR3 length: 15 amino acids. Trimming took 4 bases from V and 7 from J, leaving 19 bases between them. This TCR came from a man in his late teens or twenties with Graves' hyperthyroidism. The source material was blood. This rearrangement joins TRBV4-1 to TRBJ1-1; D perhaps matches TRBD1 (6 bases). The CDR3 bases are TGCGCCAGCAGCCTGAGAGGACAGACATCGGGTGAAGCTTTCTTT. This gives the protein CASSLRGQTSGEAFF.